This TCR beta chain was sequenced in a study of regulatory T cells in long-lasting Graves disease. Study-wide findings and caveats: Segments TRBV28, TRBJ1-2 and TRBJ2-5 showed preferential usage in persistent disease.

The CDR3 loop spans 16 amino acids. Germline trimming cut 5 bases from V and 2 bases from J; bases unmatched to any gene: 8. Time point in this sample: newly diagnosed GD, antithyroid drugs for less than 3 months. Extracted PBMC RNA gave rise to the TCR library. The EDTA tubes were filled with 8 to 9.5 milliliters of drawn peripheral blood. Ten or more counts support this clonotype. Its antigen is not identified. Both iRepertoire HTBI primers and Arm-PCR of CDR3 regions were used to build the TCR beta libraries. TCRdb itself ran the multiplex PCR reads through MiXCR, one entry per CDR3 protein. The sample shows about 540,000 distinct CDR3 sequences, roughly 13% of them seen only once. The data also belong to a second study, concerning T cells in Graves' hyperthyroidism and ophthalmopathy. That source notes: These patients, aged 18 to 65, had recently diagnosed hyperthyroidism lasting under 2 months. RT-PCR in the first round (using the HTBI primer set) targeted the TCR CDR3.

This receptor was identified in a man younger than 40 with Graves disease. This chain joins TRBV12-3 or TRBV12-4 and TRBJ2-1; 8 bases align to TRBD2. The sequencing used peripheral blood mononuclear cells (PBMCs), collected at new diagnosis, from a patient treated with antithyroid drugs. As DNA, the CDR3 is TGTGCCAGCAGTGGGATAGCGGGACCTGCCTACAATGAGCAGTTCTTC. Residues: CASSGIAGPAYNEQFF.